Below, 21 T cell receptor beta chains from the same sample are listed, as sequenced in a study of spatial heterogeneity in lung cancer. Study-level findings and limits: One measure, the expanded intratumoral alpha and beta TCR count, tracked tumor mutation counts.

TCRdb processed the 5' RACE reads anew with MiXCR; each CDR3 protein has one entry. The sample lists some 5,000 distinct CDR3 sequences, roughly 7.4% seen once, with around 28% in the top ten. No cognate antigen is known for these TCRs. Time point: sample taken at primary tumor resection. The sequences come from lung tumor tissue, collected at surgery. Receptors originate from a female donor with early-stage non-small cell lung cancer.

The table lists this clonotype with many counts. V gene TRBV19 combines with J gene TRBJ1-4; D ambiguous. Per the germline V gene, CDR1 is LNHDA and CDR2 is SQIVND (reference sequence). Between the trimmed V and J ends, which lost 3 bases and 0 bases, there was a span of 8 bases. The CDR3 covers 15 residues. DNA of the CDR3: TGTGCCAGTAGTATTGACCGCGCAACTAATGAAAAACTGTTTTTT. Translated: CASSIDRATNEKLFF.

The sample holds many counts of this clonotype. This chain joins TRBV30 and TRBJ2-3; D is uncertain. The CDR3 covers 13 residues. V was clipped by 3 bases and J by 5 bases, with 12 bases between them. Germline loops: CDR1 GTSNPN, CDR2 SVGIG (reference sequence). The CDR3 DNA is TGTGCCTGGAGCTATTATCTGGGAGATACGCAGTATTTT. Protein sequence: CAWSYYLGDTQYF. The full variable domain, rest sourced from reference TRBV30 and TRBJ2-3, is SQTIHQWPATLVQPVGSPLSLECTVEGTSNPNLYWYRQAAGRGLQLLFYSVGIGQISSEVPQNLSASRPQDRQFILSSKKLLLSDSGFYLCAWSYYLGDTQYFGPGTRLTVL.

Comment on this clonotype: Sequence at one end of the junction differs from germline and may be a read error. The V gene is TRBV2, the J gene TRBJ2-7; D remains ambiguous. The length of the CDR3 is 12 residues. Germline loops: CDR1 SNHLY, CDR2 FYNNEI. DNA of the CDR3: TGTACCAGCAGTGAACTGGGCTACGAGCAGTACTTC. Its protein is CTSSELGYEQYF.

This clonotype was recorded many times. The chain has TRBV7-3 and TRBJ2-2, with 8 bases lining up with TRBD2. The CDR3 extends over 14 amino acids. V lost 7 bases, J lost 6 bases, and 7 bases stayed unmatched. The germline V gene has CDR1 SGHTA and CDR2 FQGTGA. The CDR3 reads CASTRGGEAGELFF. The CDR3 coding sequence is TGTGCCAGCACCCGGGGGGGAGAGGCCGGGGAGCTGTTTTTT.

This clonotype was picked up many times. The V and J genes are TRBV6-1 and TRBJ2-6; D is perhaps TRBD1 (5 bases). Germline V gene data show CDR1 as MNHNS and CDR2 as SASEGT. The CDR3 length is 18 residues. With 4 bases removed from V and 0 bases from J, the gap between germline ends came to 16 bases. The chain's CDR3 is CASSVDSPSFSGANVLTF. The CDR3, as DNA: TGTGCCAGCAGTGTTGACAGTCCCTCCTTCTCTGGGGCCAACGTCCTGACTTTC.

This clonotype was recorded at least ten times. The chain's CDR3 is CASRGTEYTQYF. CDR3 DNA: TGTGCCAGCAGGGGAACGGAGTATACGCAGTATTTT. This chain joins TRBV6-2 or TRBV6-3 and TRBJ2-3, with D unresolved. V gave up 6 bases and J gave up 7 bases, with 11 bases separating them. Per the germline V gene, CDR1 is MNHEY and CDR2 is SVGEGT. The CDR3 sequence is 12 residues long.

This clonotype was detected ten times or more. The CDR3 spells CASSVSSRVDTGELFF. The CDR3 DNA reads TGTGCCAGCAGCGTATCGAGCAGGGTGGACACCGGGGAGCTGTTTTTT. The chain uses TRBV9 and TRBJ2-2; tentatively, D is TRBD1 (5 bases). The CDR3 contains 16 residues. Trimming took 1 base from V and 3 from J, leaving 13 bases between them. From germline, CDR1 is SGDLS and CDR2 YYNGEE. Full variable domain (missing parts from reference TRBV9 and TRBJ2-2): DSGVTQTPKHLITATGQRVTLRCSPRSGDLSVYWYQQSLDQGLQFLIQYYNGEERAKGNILERFSAQQFPDLHSELNLSSLELGDSALYFCASSVSSRVDTGELFFGEGSRLTVL.

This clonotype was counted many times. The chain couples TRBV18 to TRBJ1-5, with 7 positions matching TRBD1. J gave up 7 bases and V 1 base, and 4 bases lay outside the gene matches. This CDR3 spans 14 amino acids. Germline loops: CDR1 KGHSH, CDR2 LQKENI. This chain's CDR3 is CASSPHPQGQPQHF. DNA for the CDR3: TGTGCCAGCTCACCACATCCACAGGGGCAGCCCCAGCATTTT.

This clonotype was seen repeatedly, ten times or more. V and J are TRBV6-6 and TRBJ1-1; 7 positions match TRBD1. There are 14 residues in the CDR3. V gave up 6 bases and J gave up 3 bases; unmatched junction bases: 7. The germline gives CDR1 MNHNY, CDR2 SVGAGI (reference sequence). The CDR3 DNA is TGTGCCAGCAGGCCCCCGGGACAGTACACTGAAGCTTTCTTT. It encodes CASRPPGQYTEAFF.

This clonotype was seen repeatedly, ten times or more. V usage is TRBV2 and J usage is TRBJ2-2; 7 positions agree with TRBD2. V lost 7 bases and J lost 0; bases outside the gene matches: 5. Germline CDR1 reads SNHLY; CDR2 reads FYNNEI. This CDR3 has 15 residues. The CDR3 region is CASKSGTTNTGELFF. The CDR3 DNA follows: TGTGCCAGCAAATCCGGGACTACGAACACCGGGGAGCTGTTTTTT. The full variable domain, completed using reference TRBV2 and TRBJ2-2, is EPEVTQTPSHQVTQMGQEVILRCVPISNHLYFYWYRQILGQKVEFLVSFYNNEISEKSEIFDDQFSVERPDGSNFTLKIRSTKLEDSAMYFCASKSGTTNTGELFFGEGSRLTVL.

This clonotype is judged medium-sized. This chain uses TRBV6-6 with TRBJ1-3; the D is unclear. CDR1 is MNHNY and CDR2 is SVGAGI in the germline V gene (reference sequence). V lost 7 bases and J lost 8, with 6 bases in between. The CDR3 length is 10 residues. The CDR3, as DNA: TGTGCCAGCATCCGGGACACCATATATTTT. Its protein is CASIRDTIYF.

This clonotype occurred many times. The DNA of the CDR3 is TGTGCCAGCAGCTTAAGACTAGCCGGGCAAGAGACCCAGTACTTC. Translated, it gives CASSLRLAGQETQYF. The V call is TRBV7-9, the J call TRBJ2-5; 7 bases line up with TRBD2. Looked up from germline, CDR1 is SEHNR and CDR2 is FQNEAQ (reference sequence). V trimming: 2 bases; J trimming: 2 bases; junction bases outside the gene matches: 5. There are 15 residues in the CDR3.

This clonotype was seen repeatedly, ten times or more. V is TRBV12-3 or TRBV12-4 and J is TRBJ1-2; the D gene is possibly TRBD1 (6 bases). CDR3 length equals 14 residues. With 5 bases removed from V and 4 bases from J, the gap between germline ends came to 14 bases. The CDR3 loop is CASSPLGTSYGYTF. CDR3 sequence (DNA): TGTGCCAGCAGTCCCCTCGGGACAAGCTATGGCTACACCTTC.

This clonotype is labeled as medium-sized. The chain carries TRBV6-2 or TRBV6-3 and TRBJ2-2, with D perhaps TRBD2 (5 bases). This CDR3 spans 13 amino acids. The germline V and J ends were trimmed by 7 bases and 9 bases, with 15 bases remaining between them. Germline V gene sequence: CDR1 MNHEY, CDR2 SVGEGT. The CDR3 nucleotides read TGTGCCAGCAACCAGCGGTGGACCCGGGAGCTGTTTTTT. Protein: CASNQRWTRELFF.

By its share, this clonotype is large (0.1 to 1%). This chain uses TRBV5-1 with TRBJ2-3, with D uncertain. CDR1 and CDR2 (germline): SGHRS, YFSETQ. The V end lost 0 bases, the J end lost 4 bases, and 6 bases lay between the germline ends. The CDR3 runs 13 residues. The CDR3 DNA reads TGCGCCAGCAGCTTGGTGTCCGCAGATACGCAGTATTTT. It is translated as CASSLVSADTQYF.

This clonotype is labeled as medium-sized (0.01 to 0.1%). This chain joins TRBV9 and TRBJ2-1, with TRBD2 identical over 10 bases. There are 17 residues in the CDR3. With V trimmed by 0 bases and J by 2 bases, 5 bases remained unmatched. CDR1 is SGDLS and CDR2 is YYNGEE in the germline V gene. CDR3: CASSVGSGGGTYNEQFF. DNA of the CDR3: TGTGCCAGCAGCGTAGGCAGCGGGGGGGGAACCTACAATGAGCAGTTCTTC. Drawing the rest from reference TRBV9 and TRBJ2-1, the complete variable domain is DSGVTQTPKHLITATGQRVTLRCSPRSGDLSVYWYQQSLDQGLQFLIQYYNGEERAKGNILERFSAQQFPDLHSELNLSSLELGDSALYFCASSVGSGGGTYNEQFFGPGTRLTVL.

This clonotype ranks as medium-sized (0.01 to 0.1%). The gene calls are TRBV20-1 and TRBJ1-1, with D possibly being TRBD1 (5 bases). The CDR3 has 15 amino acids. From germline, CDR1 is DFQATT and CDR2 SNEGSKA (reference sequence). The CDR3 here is CSAELPGPPNTEAFF. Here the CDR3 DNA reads TGCAGCGCCGAGTTACCGGGACCTCCGAACACTGAAGCTTTCTTT.

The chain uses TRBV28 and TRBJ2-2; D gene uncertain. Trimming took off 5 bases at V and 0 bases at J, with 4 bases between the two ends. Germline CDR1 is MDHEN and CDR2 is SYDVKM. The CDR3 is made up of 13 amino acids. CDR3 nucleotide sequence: TGTGCCAGCAGTCCCCCGAACACCGGGGAGCTGTTTTTT. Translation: CASSPPNTGELFF. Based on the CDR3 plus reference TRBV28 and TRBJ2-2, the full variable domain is DVKVTQSSRYLVKRTGEKVFLECVQDMDHENMFWYRQDPGLGLRLIYFSYDVKMKEKGDIPEGYSVSREKKERFSLILESASTNQTSMYLCASSPPNTGELFFGEGSRLTVL.

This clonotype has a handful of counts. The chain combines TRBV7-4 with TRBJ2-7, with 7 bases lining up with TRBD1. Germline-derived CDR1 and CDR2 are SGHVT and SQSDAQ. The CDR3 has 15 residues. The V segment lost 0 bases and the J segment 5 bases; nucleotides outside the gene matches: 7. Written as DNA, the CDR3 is TGTGCCAGCAGCTTAGCGAGGCAGGGGGTAAACGAGCAGTACTTC. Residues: CASSLARQGVNEQYF.

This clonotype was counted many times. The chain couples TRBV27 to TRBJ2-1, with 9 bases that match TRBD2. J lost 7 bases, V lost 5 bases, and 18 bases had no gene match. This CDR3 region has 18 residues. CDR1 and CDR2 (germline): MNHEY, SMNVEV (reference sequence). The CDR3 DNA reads TGTGCCAGCAGTCCCGCACCCCCGACTAGCGGCGGAAAGAATGAGCAGTTCTTC. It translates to CASSPAPPTSGGKNEQFF.

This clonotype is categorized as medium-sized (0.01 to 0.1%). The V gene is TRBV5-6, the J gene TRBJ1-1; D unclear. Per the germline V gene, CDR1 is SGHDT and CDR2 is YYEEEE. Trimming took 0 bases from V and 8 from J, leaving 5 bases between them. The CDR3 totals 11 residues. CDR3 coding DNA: TGTGCCAGCAGCTTGGGGCCGGAAGCTTTCTTT. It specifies CASSLGPEAFF.